A single sample gave rise to the 31 T cell receptor beta chains below, sequenced in a study of blood T cell repertoires in COVID-19. The repertoire was sequenced with immunoSEQ multiplex PCR; TCRdb's copy has only in-frame clones and lacks some. The sample yields 150,000 to 200,000 clones, around 90% seen once. What was sequenced was peripheral blood. The origin of the receptors is a man in his fifties with acute or convalescent COVID-19.

The rearrangement uses TRBV5-1 and TRBJ2-3; 8 bases agree with TRBD1. V was clipped by 4 bases and J by 2 bases; unmatched bases: 6. Germline V CDR1 and CDR2: SGHRS, YFSETQ. This CDR3 spans 15 amino acids. CDR3 nucleotide sequence: TGCGCCAGCAGCCCTACAGGGGGGATCACAGATACGCAGTATTTT. Amino acid sequence: CASSPTGGITDTQYF.

With respect to this clone: Compared with germline, one end of the junction differs, possibly owing to a read error. This chain connects TRBV7-7 to TRBJ1-4, with TRBD1 matching 8 bases. Germline V gene data show CDR1 as SSHAT and CDR2 as FNYEAQ (reference sequence). CDR3 length: 15 residues. CDR3 region: CASSLSQGAGEKLFF. CDR3 DNA: TGTGCTAGCAGCTTGTCCCAGGGGGCCGGTGAAAAACTGTTTTTT.

The chain recombines TRBV3-1 (or the pseudogene TRBV3-2) with TRBJ2-1; 9 nucleotides match TRBD1. Per germline, CDR1 LGHDT and CDR2 YNNKEL (reference sequence). The CDR3 extends over 16 amino acids. Losses at the gene ends were 4 bases for V and 5 bases for J; bases not matched to a gene: 9. CDR3 sequence reads: CASSLQGQGTHNEQFF. DNA for the CDR3: TGTGCCAGCAGCCTCCAAGGACAGGGGACCCACAATGAGCAGTTCTTC.

The chain is built from TRBV6-6 and TRBJ1-1; 7 bases agree with TRBD1. Germline-derived CDR1 and CDR2 are MNHNY and SVGAGI (reference sequence). Trimming at V came to 6 bases and at J to 5 bases, leaving 9 bases not matched to a gene. The CDR3 runs 14 residues. Here the CDR3 DNA reads TGTGCCAGCAGGGAGACGCAGGGGGTGACTGAAGCTTTCTTT. This encodes CASRETQGVTEAFF.

This clone was counted once. The chain couples TRBV4-1 to TRBJ2-2; D possibly corresponds to TRBD1 (5 bases). The CDR3 is 14 residues long. In germline, CDR1 is MGHRA, CDR2 YSYEKL. Between the trimmed V and J ends, which lost 4 bases and 2 bases, there was a span of 8 bases. Written as DNA, the CDR3 is TGCGCCAGCAGCCCCGACAGAAACACCGGGGAGCTGTTTTTT. Protein product: CASSPDRNTGELFF.

CDR3 protein: CASSPRGGRVNSPLHF. The CDR3 DNA is TGTGCCAGCAGCCCACGGGGGGGGCGCGTCAATTCACCCCTCCACTTT. The V gene is TRBV7-2, the J gene TRBJ1-6; D perhaps matches TRBD1 (6 bases). The ends were cut back, 5 bases at V and 7 bases at J, with 18 bases in the middle. The CDR3 length is 16 residues. Per the germline V gene, CDR1 is SGHTA and CDR2 is FQGNSA.

The J gene is TRBJ2-7, the V gene TRBV27; 8 bases map to TRBD2. The germline V gene encodes CDR1 MNHEY and CDR2 SMNVEV (reference sequence). CDR3 length: 14 residues. The trim removed 3 bases at V and 5 bases at J, leaving 6 bases unmatched. The CDR3 DNA is TGTGCCAGCAGTTTCTACAGCGGGAGTGACGAGCAGTACTTC. Translation: CASSFYSGSDEQYF.

The DNA for the CDR3 is TGCGCCAGCAGCTTCGGCTCAGGGGGCGGCTATGGCTACACCTTC. It codes for CASSFGSGGGYGYTF. The genes are TRBV5-1 and TRBJ1-2, with 8 bases matching TRBD1. The germline CDR1 and CDR2 sequences are SGHRS and YFSETQ. The CDR3 has 15 residues. V lost 2 bases and J lost 4; bases outside the gene matches: 7.

V and J are TRBV5-1 and TRBJ2-3, with TRBD2 matching over 10 bases. Trimming removed 4 bases from V and 1 base from J; junction bases left unmatched: 9. The CDR3 has 17 residues. Germline-derived CDR1 and CDR2 are SGHRS and YFSETQ. CDR3 DNA: TGCGCCAGCAGCATAGATGCCGGACTAGCGGGCACAGATACGCAGTATTTT. Translation gives CASSIDAGLAGTDTQYF.

The CDR3, as DNA: TGTGCCAGCAGCCCCAGCCGCGGAGCCTACGAGCAGTACTTC. Protein: CASSPSRGAYEQYF. The chain links TRBV7-9 to TRBJ2-7; no reliable D call. This CDR3 region has 14 residues. Germline V gives CDR1 SEHNR, CDR2 FQNEAQ (reference sequence). With 5 bases removed from V and 2 bases from J, the gap between germline ends came to 13 bases.

The V and J genes are TRBV18 and TRBJ1-1; 8 nucleotides line up with TRBD1. This CDR3 contains 14 residues. Germline assignment: CDR1 KGHSH and CDR2 LQKENI. With V trimmed by 3 bases and J by 4 bases, 4 bases remained unmatched. CDR3 in DNA: TGTGCCAGCTCACCCTTTACAGGGGGCACTGAAGCTTTCTTT. It specifies CASSPFTGGTEAFF.

V gene TRBV7-8 combines with J gene TRBJ1-5; the match to TRBD1 covers 11 bases. The V gene end was trimmed by 4 bases and the J gene end by 9 bases; junction bases not matched to a gene: 11. The CDR3 runs to 16 residues. Germline CDR1 SGHVS, CDR2 FQNEAQ. CDR3 region: CASSSSRDRGNWPQHF. CDR3 bases: TGTGCCAGCAGCTCCAGCCGGGACAGGGGGAATTGGCCCCAGCATTTT.

This chain links TRBV6-2 or TRBV6-3 with TRBJ2-5; 11 positions match TRBD2. The length of the CDR3 is 19 residues. Germline CDR1 and CDR2: MNHEY and SVGEGT. Unmatched junction bases numbered 14, after V lost 0 bases and J lost 5 bases. This CDR3 reads CASSYSLTSGRTKWETQYF. Written as DNA, the CDR3 is TGTGCCAGCAGTTACTCGCTAACTAGCGGGAGAACCAAATGGGAGACCCAGTACTTC.

The chain links TRBV10-3 to TRBJ1-2; D is perhaps TRBD1 (5 bases). The CDR3 spans 14 residues. The V end lost 7 bases, the J end lost 1 base, and 13 bases lay between the germline ends. Germline V gene data show CDR1 as ENHRY and CDR2 as SYGVKD. The CDR3 loop reads CAINKGRGNYGYTF. The CDR3 coding sequence is TGTGCCATCAACAAGGGGCGGGGTAACTATGGCTACACCTTC.

The chain has TRBV5-1 and TRBJ2-5; 15 bases are shared with TRBD2. Per germline, CDR1 SGHRS and CDR2 YFSETQ. The length of the CDR3 is 17 residues. Losses at the gene ends were 4 bases for V and 5 bases for J; bases not matched to a gene: 9. CDR3 nucleotides: TGCGCCAGCAGCCCAGGGACTAGCGGGAGGCCCCGGGAGACCCAGTACTTC. Amino acids: CASSPGTSGRPRETQYF. Full variable domain (remainder filled in from reference TRBV5-1 and TRBJ2-5): KAGVTQTPRYLIKTRGQQVTLSCSPISGHRSVSWYQQTPGQGLQFLFEYFSETQRNKGNFPGRFSGRQFSNSRSEMNVSTLELGDSALYLCASSPGTSGRPRETQYFGPGTRLLVL.

The chain is built from TRBV19 and TRBJ1-6; D remains unclear. The germline V gene encodes CDR1 LNHDA and CDR2 SQIVND (reference sequence). This CDR3 has 13 residues. With 6 bases removed from V and 10 bases from J, the gap between germline ends came to 13 bases. CDR3 amino acids: CASRPGGGSPLHF. The CDR3 bases are TGTGCCAGTAGACCGGGCGGAGGCTCACCCCTCCACTTT.

The V and J genes are TRBV5-4 and TRBJ2-5, with 9 bases identical to TRBD2. V lost 4 bases and J lost 4; bases outside the gene matches: 5. Germline V gene lookup returns CDR1 SGHNT and CDR2 YYREEE (reference sequence). The CDR3 loop spans 14 amino acids. The CDR3 DNA follows: TGTGCCAGCAGCCTAGGACTAGCGATAGAGACCCAGTACTTC. It codes for CASSLGLAIETQYF.

The chain joins TRBV2 to TRBJ2-5; D might be TRBD1 (6 bases). The CDR3 totals 13 residues. Germline V CDR1 and CDR2: SNHLY, FYNNEI. The V and J ends lost 5 bases and 5 bases respectively, with 12 bases between them. The CDR3 coding sequence is TGTGCCAGCAGTTTACAGGGACGGGAGACCCAGTACTTC. Amino acids: CASSLQGRETQYF.

As to this clone: The same CDR3 arises from other DNA sequences in this sample as well. V and J are TRBV6-5 and TRBJ1-1, with D perhaps TRBD1 (6 bases). Looked up from germline, CDR1 is MNHEY and CDR2 is SVGAGI. Trimming cost V 6 bases and J 1 base, with 9 bases left between them. This CDR3 has 13 residues. CDR3 in amino acids: CASRRTANTEAFF. In DNA form, the CDR3 reads TGTGCCAGCAGAAGGACAGCGAACACTGAAGCTTTCTTT.

This chain uses TRBV28 with TRBJ1-6; D uncertain. This CDR3 is 12 amino acids long. Trimming left V 6 bases short and J 9 bases short, with 9 bases between. Germline lookup yields CDR1 MDHEN and CDR2 SYDVKM. The CDR3 coding sequence is TGTGCCAGCAGCGCTCTGGCTTCACCCCTCCACTTT. As protein: CASSALASPLHF.

V is TRBV29-1 and J is TRBJ1-4; D gene uncertain. Deletions cut 3 bases from V and 7 bases from J, with 21 bases between. In germline, CDR1 is SQVTM, CDR2 ANQGSEA. CDR3 length: 16 amino acids. CDR3 sequence: CSVEGSPYVGGEKLFF. The CDR3 region has the DNA TGCAGCGTTGAGGGGTCCCCGTACGTAGGAGGTGAAAAACTGTTTTTT. The whole variable domain, remainder taken from reference TRBV29-1 and TRBJ1-4, is SAVISQKPSRDICQRGTSLTIQCQVDSQVTMMFWYRQQPGQSLTLIATANQGSEATYESGFVIDKFPISRPNLTFSTLTVSNMSPEDSSIYLCSVEGSPYVGGEKLFFGSGTQLSVL.

This chain joins TRBV9 and TRBJ1-1, with D tentatively TRBD1 (6 bases). Germline-derived CDR1 and CDR2 are SGDLS and YYNGEE. V lost 2 bases to trimming and J lost 0 bases, with 8 bases between them. This CDR3 region has 14 residues. The CDR3 bases are TGTGCCAGCAGCGTGGGGGCCCTGAACACTGAAGCTTTCTTT. Protein: CASSVGALNTEAFF.

The chain has TRBV19 and TRBJ1-1; D ambiguous. Trimming removed 3 bases from V and 8 bases from J, with 16 bases in between. The CDR3 loop spans 14 amino acids. Per the germline V gene, CDR1 is LNHDA and CDR2 is SQIVND (reference sequence). CDR3: CASSIWEGTKEAFF. Here the CDR3 DNA reads TGTGCCAGTAGTATTTGGGAGGGAACTAAGGAAGCTTTCTTT.

This chain uses TRBV5-6 with TRBJ1-6, with D tentatively TRBD1 (6 bases). Germline-derived CDR1 and CDR2 are SGHDT and YYEEEE. The CDR3 consists of 13 residues. Trimming pared 4 bases from V and 6 bases from J, leaving 8 bases between. This CDR3 reads CASSRDINSPLHF. CDR3 bases: TGTGCCAGCAGCCGGGACATTAATTCACCCCTCCACTTT.

In its sample, this clone was seen once. The V call is TRBV5-4, the J call TRBJ2-7; perhaps TRBD1 as D (6 bases). The ends were cut back, 0 bases at V and 5 bases at J, with 18 bases in the middle. This CDR3 has 16 amino acids. The germline CDR1 and CDR2 sequences are SGHNT and YYREEE (reference sequence). CDR3 sequence (DNA): TGTGCCAGCAGCTTGGCAGTGGCAGGGGTAGATGACGAGCAGTACTTC. Translated: CASSLAVAGVDDEQYF.

The chain recombines TRBV9 with TRBJ1-3, with 8 nucleotides matching TRBD1. Trimming at V came to 4 bases and at J to 0 bases, leaving 21 bases not matched to a gene. CDR3 length equals 21 residues. Germline V CDR1 and CDR2: SGDLS, YYNGEE. The CDR3 DNA reads TGTGCCAGCAGCCTTAACCCCGGACAGGGCGGGATATTGAGCTCTGGAAACACCATATATTTT. It yields the protein CASSLNPGQGGILSSGNTIYF.

The rearrangement links TRBV5-5 to TRBJ1-6; D is uncertain. Germline V gene sequence: CDR1 SGHKS, CDR2 YYEKEE (reference sequence). The CDR3 sequence is 15 residues long. With 0 bases removed from V and 9 bases from J, the gap between germline ends came to 13 bases. The DNA for the CDR3 is TGTGCCAGCAGCTTGGTGGCAGTCTCGGGTTCACCCCTCCACTTT. Protein product: CASSLVAVSGSPLHF. Full variable domain (outside the CDR3, taken from reference TRBV5-5 and TRBJ1-6): DAGVTQSPTHLIKTRGQQVTLRCSPISGHKSVSWYQQVLGQGPQFIFQYYEKEERGRGNFPDRFSARQFPNYSSELNVNALLLGDSALYLCASSLVAVSGSPLHFGNGTRLTVT.

J is TRBJ2-1 and V is TRBV7-9, with D possibly matching TRBD1 (6 bases). Trimming stripped 4 bases from V and 9 bases from J, with 10 bases between. The CDR3 has 12 amino acids. CDR1 and CDR2 (germline): SEHNR, FQNEAQ (reference sequence). The CDR3 bases are TGTGCCAGCAGCTCCCTAGGGGGTGAGCAGTTCTTC. Protein product: CASSSLGGEQFF.

The chain has TRBV11-2 and TRBJ1-1; no definite D call. There are 12 residues in the CDR3. V was clipped by 8 bases and J by 0 bases, with 7 bases between them. In germline, CDR1 is SGHAT, CDR2 FQNNGV. CDR3: CASVGLNTEAFF. The CDR3 coding sequence is TGTGCCAGCGTCGGGTTGAACACTGAAGCTTTCTTT.

The chain recombines TRBV5-6 with TRBJ2-7, with D perhaps matching TRBD1 (5 bases). Trimming shortened V by 1 base and J by 1 base, and 12 bases separated the two germline ends. CDR1 is SGHDT, CDR2 YYEEEE, per germline. The CDR3 consists of 15 residues. The CDR3 bases are TGTGCCAGCAGCTTGACCCAGACAGAATCCTACGAGCAGTACTTC. Its translation: CASSLTQTESYEQYF.

This chain's CDR3 is CASSLQTSEEQFF. The CDR3 DNA reads as TGTGCCAGCAGTTTACAAACTAGCGAAGAGCAGTTCTTC. The rearrangement uses TRBV27 and TRBJ2-1, with 7 bases fitting TRBD2. The length of the CDR3 is 13 residues. Germline CDR1 is MNHEY and CDR2 is SMNVEV (reference sequence). Unmatched junction bases numbered 5, after V lost 2 bases and J lost 10 bases.